Sequencing of this TCR beta chain was carried out in a study of breast tumors, draining lymph nodes, adjacent tissues. TCRdb fed the multiplex PCR reads into MiXCR, producing one record per CDR3 protein. This sample has 66,000 or so distinct CDR3 sequences, with around 43% found just once. The study's findings and limits: The data were judged consistent with most tumor T cells coming from lymph node and expanding in tumor. Tumor repertoires ranked between lymph nodes and nontumor tissue in diversity, with V and J gene preferences. Luminal-like breast cancer showed significantly higher tumor–nontumor repertoire similarity than basal-like.

In its sample, this clonotype was seen many times. Its cognate antigen is unknown. V lost 6 bases, J lost 2 bases, and 14 bases lay in between. This CDR3 comprises 13 residues. Germline V lookup: CDR1 DFQATT, CDR2 SNEGSKA (reference sequence). The receptor's source is a female donor with breast cancer. Some clones in this sample may be carry-over from other donors' samples. The chain has TRBV20-1 and TRBJ2-7, with D unresolved. Sequencing used breast tumor tissue. The CDR3 DNA is TGCAGTGCAGCCGGCCACTACCCCTACGAGCAGTACTTC. Amino acid sequence: CSAAGHYPYEQYF.